Ten or more counts support the clone carrying this T cell receptor beta chain. The antigen is not known. These data come from a study of identical twins. TCRdb redid the calling of the 5' RACE reads with MiXCR, one entry per CDR3 protein. The table includes 200,000 to 250,000 distinct CDR3 sequences, 6% to 8.5% detected once. Whole-study results and caveats: Sequences that were beta out-of-frame showed weaker excess twin sharing.

This CDR3 comprises 11 residues. From germline, CDR1 is SNHLY and CDR2 FYNNEI. The germline V and J ends were trimmed by 8 bases and 5 bases, with 7 bases remaining between them. This sample was also put to use in a study of yellow fever vaccine responses in identical twins.

The TCR comes from a young woman in good health. J is TRBJ2-1 and V is TRBV2; D not resolved. Sequencing input: CD8+ T cells sorted from blood. CDR3 protein: CASYTNNEQFF. DNA of the CDR3: TGTGCCAGCTATACTAACAATGAGCAGTTCTTC.